This entry describes one TCR beta chain. No cognate antigen has been identified for it. No clone much larger than this one lies a single base away; base qualities are absent. Including cysteine and phenylalanine, the CDR3 has 12 amino acids. The CDR3 DNA has 36 bases and is translated from base 1. The CDR1 and CDR2 encoded by the germline V gene are KGHSH and LQKENI. Trimming removed 2 bases from V and 8 bases from J, leaving 9 bases between the germline ends. This record belongs to a study of Ad26.COV2.S vaccination and SARS-CoV-2 variants (dated by TCRdb to the early 2020s). In the study overall: Donors in the vaccine arm were drawn from COV1001, a multicentre, randomized, double-blind, placebo-controlled phase I-IIa trial testing Ad26.COV2.S in healthy adults. TCRbeta repertoire sequencing was used to assess the specificity and breadth of SARS-CoV-2-reactive T cell receptors after Ad26.COV2.S vaccination. Investigators remained blinded to trial group allocation during experiments and outcome assessment. Ad26.COV2.S was administered intramuscularly at 5 x 10^10 or 1 x 10^11 viral particles, either as a single shot or as two shots given 56 days apart. A total of roughly 32 samples were included in the TCR-sequenced set, comprising some 20 Ad26.COV2.S vaccine recipients, 5 placebo recipients and 8 SARS-CoV-2 convalescent individuals. Trial participants were randomized into five groups of five, in which low-dose or high-dose Ad26.COV2.S was given once or twice, or placebo was given on both occasions. Beyond this particular receptor, the publication reports: It was noted by the authors that total T cell responses may have been underestimated by the TCR breadth and depth analyses. The study was not powered to compare responses between vaccine doses or regimens. Higher spike-specific TCR breadth was observed in Ad26.COV2.S recipients than in placebo recipients (P = 0.0014). Vaccine and placebo recipients had comparable non-spike TCR breadth, which fits with the vaccine containing only spike. After vaccination, spike-specific CD8+ and CD4+ T cell responses were reported to show substantial breadth.

The immunoSEQ Assay was used to sequence TCRbeta CDR3 regions. After extraction, genomic DNA underwent amplification by bias-controlled multiplex PCR, followed by high-throughput sequencing. For the original study's pipeline: To quantify the absolute abundance of every unique TCRbeta CDR3 region, sequences were collapsed and filtered. T cell fraction was estimated by normalizing TCRbeta template counts to usable DNA, with usable DNA measured through amplification of reference genes found in all nucleated cells. Repertoire TCRs were annotated as SARS-CoV-2-specific when V gene, CDR3 amino acid sequence and J gene were exactly matched to a known reactive TCR set. The reference SARS-CoV-2 TCR set came from MIRA and was filtered for enrichment in COVID-19-positive ImmuneCODE repertoires, removing public or cross-reactive TCRs. Using the MIRA antigens, annotated TCRs were further analysed by specific ORF or by position within an ORF. Breadth was defined as annotated unique rearrangements over total unique productive rearrangements; depth was the summed frequency of those rearrangements. Two-sided Wilcoxon rank-sum tests were used to compare TCR breadth between groups. TCRdb provides this immuneACCESS table in a form limited to in-frame rearrangements. Some clones are lacking; in checked studies, under half of them reflect an unresolved V gene, and why the rest are absent is not known. The DNA was the basis for D and trimming; V, J and clone size are from that table. The sample records 400,000 to 450,000 clones, 75% to 95% of which are singletons. The ten most abundant clones make up 12% of the sample.

The treatment or condition label corresponds to: roughly 20 received Ad26.COV2.S at low or high dose, single or two shots; 5 received placebo; per-sample allocation not given. Repertoires of vaccine and placebo recipients were sequenced from samples taken on day 63 after the first injection. Cohort 1b enrolled some 25 adults aged 18-55 years at a single site in Boston, USA, between 29 July and 7 August 2020. As a vaccine, Ad26.COV2.S was a replication-incompetent adenovirus type 26 vector that expressed a prefusion-stabilized SARS-CoV-2 spike protein derived from the original Wuhan strain. Sequencing used peripheral blood, obtained in a trial of Ad26.COV2.S vaccine versus placebo. The chain links TRBV18 with TRBJ1-1, with a tentative D gene TRBD1 over 5 matching bases. The receptor was derived from a person aged 18 to 59 who received the Ad26.COV2.S COVID-19 vaccine or a placebo. The CDR3 is CASSPDSGEAFF. The nucleotides read TGTGCCAGCTCACCAGACAGCGGAGAAGCTTTCTTT.